The present T cell receptor beta chain was sequenced within a study of cytomegalovirus exposure and HLA in healthy donors. Study findings and constraints: The productive fraction for most TCR beta V segments was about 90% or about 30% in an earlier analysis. Many donors shared some public TCRs, even though most TCR sequences were rare. It was reported that TCR beta sequences correctly inferred the HLA-A and HLA-B alleles for most subjects.

13 Jbeta primers and 60 Vbeta primers were used for the PCR. Assay: immunoSEQ multiplex PCR; the TCRdb copy retains only in-frame clones and omits some. The sample includes a few hundred thousand clones, 70% to 85% of them seen just once. All donors participated as healthy donors of bone marrow. Germline V CDR1 and CDR2: SNHLY, FYNNEI. The CDR3 runs to 13 residues. The V segment lost 6 bases and the J segment 5 bases; nucleotides outside the gene matches: 5. With respect to this clone: Its antigen is unknown.

The chain couples TRBV2 to TRBJ1-1; the match to TRBD1 covers 8 bases. What was sequenced was PBMCs. The sequence came from a woman aged 55 to 70 in good health and CMV-seropositive. The CDR3 here is CASRDRVRTEAFF. CDR3 sequence (DNA): TGTGCCAGCAGGGACAGGGTGAGGACTGAAGCTTTCTTT.